This entry describes one TCR beta chain. The target of this receptor is not known. No per-base quality is available; no much larger clone lies one base away. TCR beta CDR3 regions were amplified from RNA transcripts for repertoire sequencing. The first round was an RT-PCR using HTBI primers with the Qiagen OneStep RT-PCR kit, and this first round was followed by a second-round multiplex PCR, then size selection and purification. Sequencing of the libraries was carried out on an Illumina HiSeq2000 in paired-end mode with 100 bp reads. In the original analysis: SOAPnuke was used for read processing, and reads with adapters, uncalled bases, a mean Phred below 15, or no exact constant-primer or identifier match were discarded. COPE v1.2.5 was used to merge high-quality paired reads. Clonotypes were defined as unique nucleotide sequences and were aligned to IMGT TRB V, D and J references using MiTCR v1.1. Analysis was restricted to V-J combinations with a frequency above 0.0001, which covered 98% to 99.2% of repertoires. For each V-J combination, a TCR clonal expansion and chaos score was defined as the ratio of F50 clonal expansion to chaos observed in the TCRdist matrix. Welch's t-statistics and random forest were used to narrow the features down to 10 to 15 V-J combinations, which were then fed into a naive Bayes classifier. Thyroid-blood repertoire similarity was quantified with the Morisita-Horn index. Using fastp at Q25 and MiXCR, TCRdb reprocessed the public reads and kept productive beta chains. Every CDR3 protein is listed once, alongside the most common genes and DNA of its rows. For this entry, the V and J calls and clone size follow TCRdb and not the study's own pipeline. This sample has a few hundred thousand distinct CDR3 sequences in its table, and roughly a sixth of those were observed once. The biggest ten clones account for around 2.4% of the sample.

Hyperthyroidism was defined as stable when no progression to ophthalmopathy occurred within 18 months of follow-up. Hyperthyroidism patients were newly diagnosed, were aged 18 to 65 years, and had a disease duration under 2 months. Patients were excluded if they had other autoimmune diseases, uncontrolled infections, pregnancy or lactation. Diagnosis relied on clinical symptoms, serum thyroxine, TRAb, thyroid ultrasound and orbital computed tomography. PBMCs were isolated from about 9.1 ml of fresh peripheral blood by Ficoll-Paque density gradient centrifugation. Total RNA was extracted using Trizol reagent, and RNA quality was checked on an Agilent 2100 Bioanalyzer. These data are taken from a study of Graves' ophthalmopathy and Graves' hyperthyroidism (dated by TCRdb to the late 2010s). Turning to the overall study: Peripheral blood was collected before any treatment was given, at the time of initial diagnosis. TCR beta repertoire signatures were used to distinguish Graves' ophthalmopathy from Graves' hyperthyroidism and to predict progression to ophthalmopathy. In more than five hyperthyroidism patients, the T-cell repertoires found in thyroid tissue were compared with those found in blood. To explore V-J signatures distinguishing ophthalmopathy from hyperthyroidism, a discovery set of around 97 patients (around 42 ophthalmopathy, some 55 stable hyperthyroidism) was enrolled. In total, 135 blood samples were TCR-sequenced: around 42 ophthalmopathy, over 70 hyperthyroidism and 17 hyperthyroidism-to-ophthalmopathy patients. The independent validation cohort included approximately 19 hyperthyroidism patients plus 17 patients who later progressed from hyperthyroidism to ophthalmopathy. Following sample collection, hyperthyroidism patients were given methimazole at a starting dose of 30 mg daily, and ophthalmopathy patients were given high-dose intravenous methylprednisolone. Paper-wide results and their limitations: Among expanded thyroid clonotypes with frequency above 0.001, most also showed up in blood, which suggests that blood repertoires may reflect the thyroid immune response. No statistical method was used to predetermine the sample size, and group allocation was not hidden from the investigators. The 13-signature model separated ophthalmopathy from stable hyperthyroidism with 85% to 90% sensitivity and 81% to 82% specificity in cross-validation, and 80%/75% in the test set. In validation, the model predicted ophthalmopathy progression with more than 55% sensitivity and about 73% specificity; some 13 predicted patients were CT-confirmed with GO in a median of 6.5 months.

Trimming accounts for 6 bases at V and 5 bases at J, while the number of junction bases matched to no gene is 9. Reading from cysteine to phenylalanine, the CDR3 counts 16 amino acids. The sequence is cut down to CDR3 DNA, 48 bases in frame from base 1. CDR1 and CDR2 are drawn from the germline V gene (reference sequence): PRHDT, FYEKMQ. The chain couples TRBV13 to TRBJ1-6; TRBD1 matches 8 bases in the middle. The source of this sequence is an adult woman with stable Graves' hyperthyroidism. Sequenced: peripheral blood. The nucleotide sequence is given as TGTGCCAGCAGTCCTCCTGACAGGGGCAATAATTCACCCCTCCACTTT. Translated, it gives CASSPPDRGNNSPLHF.